A single sample is the source of the 20 T cell receptor beta chains below, sequenced in a study. In TCRdb, the RT-PCR reads were re-called with MiXCR into one record per CDR3 protein. The sample lists more than 600,000 distinct CDR3 sequences, 13% to 15% occurring once. What was sequenced was memory CD4+ T cells from blood. Every receptor here comes from a female donor in good health, serving as a healthy control.

This clonotype was detected ten times or more. The rearrangement links TRBV5-1 to TRBJ1-1; D unclear. The CDR3 contains 14 residues. The germline V gene has CDR1 SGHRS and CDR2 YFSETQ. Trimming removed 0 bases from V and 5 bases from J, with 11 bases in between. The DNA of the CDR3 is TGCGCCAGCAGCTTGGGGCACGTTCAAACTGAAGCTTTCTTT. Protein sequence: CASSLGHVQTEAFF.

This clonotype came up a few times. The chain couples TRBV29-1 to TRBJ1-5; D is uncertain. The CDR3 has 13 residues. Trimming removed 4 bases from V and 7 bases from J, with 14 bases in between. Germline V gives CDR1 SQVTM, CDR2 ANQGSEA. CDR3 amino acids: CSVVSQAGQPQHF. DNA for the CDR3: TGCAGCGTTGTTTCGCAGGCGGGCCAGCCCCAGCATTTT.

This clonotype was found a few times. V usage is TRBV27 and J usage is TRBJ1-2, with D uncertain. Germline V gives CDR1 MNHEY, CDR2 SMNVEV (reference sequence). The length of the CDR3 is 13 residues. Trimming took 3 bases from V and 6 from J, leaving 11 bases between them. CDR3 coding DNA: TGTGCCAGCAGTTTTCGGGAGTTTAATGGCTACACCTTC. This encodes CASSFREFNGYTF.

This clonotype was seen a handful of times. This chain uses TRBV10-3 with TRBJ2-3; 13 positions agree with TRBD2. The germline gives CDR1 ENHRY, CDR2 SYGVKD. The CDR3 contains 14 residues. J lost 4 bases, V lost 10 bases, and 5 bases had no gene match. CDR3 residues: CATTSGRASDTQYF. The DNA for the CDR3 is TGTGCCACAACTAGCGGGAGGGCTTCAGATACGCAGTATTTT.

This clonotype appeared many times. In DNA form, the CDR3 reads TGTGCCATCAGTGAAGGGACAGTCTATGGCTACACCTTC. This sequence encodes CAISEGTVYGYTF. This chain joins TRBV10-3 and TRBJ1-2; TRBD1 matches at 7 bases. The ends lost 3 bases at V and 4 bases at J; junction bases unmatched: 2. This CDR3 comprises 13 residues. Looked up from germline, CDR1 is ENHRY and CDR2 is SYGVKD.

This clonotype was observed a handful of times. The chain employs TRBV7-2 and TRBJ2-7; the D is unclear. V was pared by 5 bases and J by 6 bases, with 14 bases between. The CDR3 extends over 13 amino acids. Germline loops: CDR1 SGHTA, CDR2 FQGNSA. The CDR3 spells CASSPRRTSEQYF. The CDR3 bases are TGTGCCAGCAGCCCCAGAAGAACATCCGAGCAGTACTTC.

V usage is TRBV30 and J usage is TRBJ2-2; no reliable D call. Trimming removed 4 bases at V and 0 bases at J, with 3 bases between. Germline V gene data show CDR1 as GTSNPN and CDR2 as SVGIG (reference sequence). The CDR3 consists of 12 residues. The CDR3 protein is CAWNTNTGELFF. CDR3 coding DNA: TGTGCCTGGAACACGAACACCGGGGAGCTGTTTTTT.

This clonotype showed up many times. The V gene is TRBV20-1, the J gene TRBJ2-1; maybe TRBD2 (6 bases). V lost 5 bases and J lost 5, with 16 bases in between. Germline V gene data show CDR1 as DFQATT and CDR2 as SNEGSKA (reference sequence). This CDR3 is 14 amino acids long. Written as DNA, the CDR3 is TGCAGTGCTGGGACTTCCTACGCCGACAATGAGCAGTTCTTC. As protein: CSAGTSYADNEQFF.

Details on this clonotype: As the CDR3 is not closed by the conserved phenylalanine or tryptophan, this likely results from a read error. Because the CDR3's place on the DNA is in doubt, the DNA is left out and the CDR3 is given as listed by TCRdb. The CDR3 sequence: CASSYIVAGEY. This sequence joins TRBV7-9 and TRBJ1-5; the tabulated D call, TRBD1, remains unverified against the DNA. Looked up from germline, CDR1 is SEHNR and CDR2 is FQNEAQ (reference sequence). Ends included, the CDR3 has 11 residues.

This clonotype has just a few counts. The rearrangement joins TRBV7-9 to TRBJ1-2, with 8 positions matching TRBD1. Germline V gene sequence: CDR1 SEHNR, CDR2 FQNEAQ (reference sequence). Unmatched junction bases numbered 5, after V lost 3 bases and J lost 5 bases. The CDR3 covers 14 residues. The chain's CDR3 is CASSFGQGWYGYTF. CDR3 DNA: TGTGCCAGCAGCTTTGGACAGGGCTGGTATGGCTACACCTTC.

This clonotype came up many times. V usage is TRBV7-2 and J usage is TRBJ2-3; 10 nucleotides agree with TRBD1. V dropped 7 bases and J dropped 6; count of bases not matched to a gene: 10. The CDR3 length is 15 residues. Germline V gives CDR1 SGHTA, CDR2 FQGNSA. CDR3 DNA sequence: TGTGCCAGCACGATAGGGACAGGGGTGTCGGATACGCAGTATTTT. Amino acids: CASTIGTGVSDTQYF.

This clonotype was seen at least ten times. V and J are TRBV6-5 and TRBJ2-5; 12 bases agree with TRBD2. After removal of 4 bases from V and 4 bases from J, the junction contained 10 bases not matched to a gene. There are 17 residues in the CDR3. CDR1 and CDR2 (germline): MNHEY, SVGAGI. The CDR3 nucleotides read TGTGCCAGCAGTTCCGAGGGACTAGCGGGCTTAGGAGAGACCCAGTACTTC. This gives the protein CASSSEGLAGLGETQYF.

The sample holds a few counts of this clonotype. Being one base from a much bigger clone, this may be a read error. The rearrangement uses TRBV3-1 and TRBJ2-1; 14 positions agree with TRBD2. The ends lost 6 bases at V and 4 bases at J; junction bases unmatched: 5. Germline CDR1 reads LGHDT; CDR2 reads YNNKEL (reference sequence). There are 16 residues in the CDR3. CDR3 DNA sequence: TGTGCCAGCAGTCCGGGACTAGCGGGGGTATACAATGAGCAGTTCTTC. Translating it yields CASSPGLAGVYNEQFF.

This clonotype has ten or more counts. DNA of the CDR3: TGTGCCAGCAGCTTAGACAGGCTCCCAGAATCACCCCTCCACTTT. Encoded protein: CASSLDRLPESPLHF. The gene calls are TRBV7-2 and TRBJ1-6, with TRBD1 as a possible D gene (5 bases). CDR3 length: 15 residues. V was shortened by 1 base and J by 10 bases, with 14 bases between the two germline ends. Germline loops: CDR1 SGHTA, CDR2 FQGNSA.

The CDR3 spells CASSLGAGGYTF. CDR3 bases: TGTGCCAGCAGTTTGGGTGCCGGGGGCTACACCTTC. This chain links TRBV12-3 or TRBV12-4 with TRBJ1-2; D is unresolved. Between the trimmed V and J ends, which lost 3 bases and 8 bases, there was a span of 10 bases. This CDR3 is 12 amino acids long.

This chain links TRBV5-1 with TRBJ2-7; 8 nucleotides line up with TRBD1. This CDR3 has 14 residues. Germline assignment: CDR1 SGHRS and CDR2 YFSETQ. With V trimmed by 0 bases and J by 2 bases, 1 base remained unmatched. The CDR3 DNA follows: TGCGCCAGCAGCTTGGAACAGGGGGCCTACGAGCAGTACTTC. Residues: CASSLEQGAYEQYF.

In its sample, this clonotype was seen a few times. The rearrangement joins TRBV7-9 to TRBJ1-2, with D possibly matching TRBD1 (6 bases). The CDR3 is made up of 16 amino acids. Trimming took off 0 bases at V and 0 bases at J, with 11 bases between the two ends. Germline V lookup: CDR1 SEHNR, CDR2 FQNEAQ (reference sequence). CDR3 DNA sequence: TGTGCCAGCAGCTTAGCTGGTACAGGGACTAACTATGGCTACACCTTC. Amino acids: CASSLAGTGTNYGYTF.

This rearrangement joins TRBV19 to TRBJ1-5; the D is unclear. The CDR3 length is 12 residues. Germline V gene lookup returns CDR1 LNHDA and CDR2 SQIVND (reference sequence). The V end lost 6 bases, the J end lost 9 bases, and 12 bases lay between the germline ends. The CDR3 protein is CASRGWEGPQHF. In nucleotides, the CDR3 is TGTGCCAGTAGAGGATGGGAAGGGCCCCAGCATTTT.

This chain joins TRBV7-9 and TRBJ1-3; weak D call: TRBD1 (5 bases). V was shortened by 5 bases and J by 0 bases, with 23 bases between the two germline ends. This CDR3 is built from 19 residues. Germline CDR1 reads SEHNR; CDR2 reads FQNEAQ (reference sequence). The DNA for the CDR3 is TGTGCCAGCAGCCCCGGGACCCTCCGCGCCGGGAGCTCTGGAAACACCATATATTTT. This gives the protein CASSPGTLRAGSSGNTIYF. Together with reference TRBV7-9 and TRBJ1-3, the CDR3 gives the full variable domain: DTGVSQNPRHKITKRGQNVTFRCDPISEHNRLYWYRQTLGQGPEFLTYFQNEAQLEKSRLLSDRFSAERPKGSFSTLEIQRTEQGDSAMYLCASSPGTLRAGSSGNTIYFGEGSWLTVV.

In this sample, this clonotype turned up a few times. V gene TRBV5-1 combines with J gene TRBJ2-7; 12 nucleotides match TRBD2. J lost 3 bases, V lost 4 bases, and 5 bases had no gene match. Germline V gene sequence: CDR1 SGHRS, CDR2 YFSETQ. This CDR3 region has 15 residues. The CDR3 reads CASSRLTSGGYEQYF. Written as DNA, the CDR3 is TGCGCCAGCAGCCGCCTGACTAGCGGGGGCTACGAGCAGTACTTC.